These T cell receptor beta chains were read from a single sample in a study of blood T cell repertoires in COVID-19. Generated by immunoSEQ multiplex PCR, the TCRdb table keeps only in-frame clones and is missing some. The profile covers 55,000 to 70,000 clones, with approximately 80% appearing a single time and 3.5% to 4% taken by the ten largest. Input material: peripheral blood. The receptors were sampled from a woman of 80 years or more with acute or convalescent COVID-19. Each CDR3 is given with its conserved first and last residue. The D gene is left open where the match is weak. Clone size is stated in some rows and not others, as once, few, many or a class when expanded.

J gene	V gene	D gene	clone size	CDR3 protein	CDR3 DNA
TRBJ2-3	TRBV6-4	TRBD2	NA	CASSEQAGTDTQYF	TGTGCCAGCAGTGAACAAGCGGGGACAGATACGCAGTATTTT
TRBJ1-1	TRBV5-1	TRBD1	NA	CASSLGTGNTEAFF	TGCGCCAGCAGCTTGGGGACAGGGAACACTGAAGCTTTCTTT
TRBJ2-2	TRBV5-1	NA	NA	CASSLALGAGDTGELFF	TGCGCCAGCAGCTTGGCCCTGGGGGCGGGGGACACCGGGGAGCTGTTTTTT
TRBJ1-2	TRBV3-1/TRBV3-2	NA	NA	CASSQDWGGALGGYTF	TGTGCCAGCAGCCAAGATTGGGGAGGGGCCCTCGGCGGCTACACCTTC
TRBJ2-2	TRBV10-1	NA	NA	CAAILGANTGELFF	TGCGCCGCTATATTAGGGGCGAACACCGGGGAGCTGTTTTTT
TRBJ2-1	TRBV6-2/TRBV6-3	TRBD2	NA	CASSYWLAGGLMDNEQFF	TGTGCCAGCAGTTATTGGCTAGCGGGGGGTCTCATGGACAATGAGCAGTTCTTC
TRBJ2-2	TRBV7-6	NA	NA	CASSSNPGVSTGELFF	TGTGCCAGCAGCTCGAACCCCGGGGTGAGCACCGGGGAGCTGTTTTTT
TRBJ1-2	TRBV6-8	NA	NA	CASTAGMHGYTF	TGTGCCTCCACCGCAGGGATGCATGGCTACACCTTC
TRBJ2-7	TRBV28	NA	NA	CASSQTPAGHDYEQYF	TGTGCCAGCAGTCAAACCCCAGCGGGCCATGATTACGAGCAGTACTTC
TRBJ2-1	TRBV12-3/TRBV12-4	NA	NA	CASSLAGGNEQFF	TGTGCCAGCAGTTTAGCGGGGGGCAATGAGCAGTTCTTC
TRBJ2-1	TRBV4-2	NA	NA	CASSYQGGSYNEQFF	TGTGCCAGCAGCTACCAGGGTGGGTCCTACAATGAGCAGTTCTTC
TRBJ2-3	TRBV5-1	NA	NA	CASSLEGLWVYTDTQYF	TGCGCCAGCAGCTTGGAAGGACTTTGGGTTTACACAGATACGCAGTATTTT
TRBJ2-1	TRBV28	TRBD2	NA	CASSSSKLAGGNEQFF	TGTGCCAGCAGTTCGTCAAAACTAGCGGGGGGGAATGAGCAGTTCTTC
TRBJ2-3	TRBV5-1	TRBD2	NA	CASSLGLAGGPGTDTQYF	TGCGCCAGCAGCTTGGGACTAGCGGGGGGGCCGGGCACAGATACGCAGTATTTT
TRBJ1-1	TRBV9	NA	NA	CASSPSGTTSEAFF	TGTGCCAGCAGCCCCTCGGGGACAACCTCTGAAGCTTTCTTT
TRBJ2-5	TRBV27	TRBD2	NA	CASRVLAGGRETQYF	TGTGCCAGCAGAGTACTAGCGGGGGGCCGGGAGACCCAGTACTTC
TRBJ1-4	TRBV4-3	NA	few	CASSQDPDGGEKLFF	TGCGCCAGCAGCCAAGACCCGGACGGCGGGGAAAAACTGTTTTTT
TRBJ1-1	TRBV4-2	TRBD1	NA	CASSQVGTGGTEAFF	TGTGCCAGCAGCCAAGTAGGGACAGGGGGGACTGAAGCTTTCTTT
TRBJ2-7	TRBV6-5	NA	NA	CASSYSSFYEQYF	TGTGCCAGCAGTTACTCGAGCTTTTACGAGCAGTACTTC
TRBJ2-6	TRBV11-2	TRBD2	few	CASSAPHLAGVSGANVLTF	TGTGCCAGCAGCGCCCCCCACCTAGCGGGAGTTTCTGGGGCCAACGTCCTGACTTTC
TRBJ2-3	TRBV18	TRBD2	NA	CASSPLPGLADTDTQYF	TGTGCCAGCTCACCACTCCCGGGACTAGCGGACACAGATACGCAGTATTTT
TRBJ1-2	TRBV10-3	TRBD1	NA	CAISGGTGGGYTF	TGTGCCATCAGTGGTGGGACAGGGGGCGGCTACACCTTC
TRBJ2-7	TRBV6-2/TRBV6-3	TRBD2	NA	CASSSSGRAFREQYF	TGTGCCAGCAGTTCTAGCGGGAGGGCCTTCCGAGAGCAGTACTTC
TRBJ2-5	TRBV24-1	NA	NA	CATSDASGTQYF	TGTGCCACCAGTGATGCTTCCGGGACCCAGTACTTC
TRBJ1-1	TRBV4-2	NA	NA	CASSQPVSNTEAFF	TGTGCCAGCAGCCAACCTGTCTCGAACACTGAAGCTTTCTTT
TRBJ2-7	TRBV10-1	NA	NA	CASAEQGRSYEQYF	TGCGCCAGCGCGGAACAGGGCCGTTCCTACGAGCAGTACTTC
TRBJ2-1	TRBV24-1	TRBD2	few	CATSDSRLAGYNEQFF	TGTGCCACCAGTGATTCTCGACTAGCGGGATACAATGAGCAGTTCTTC
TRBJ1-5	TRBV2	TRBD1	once	CASGRDRVGNQPQHF	TGTGCCAGCGGACGGGACAGGGTGGGGAATCAGCCCCAGCATTTT
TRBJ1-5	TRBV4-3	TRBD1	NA	CASSQDLAGTGGNQPQHF	TGCGCCAGCAGCCAAGATCTCGCCGGGACAGGAGGAAATCAGCCCCAGCATTTT
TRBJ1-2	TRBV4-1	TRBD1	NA	CASSRDRRYGYTF	TGCGCCAGCAGCCGGGACAGGAGATATGGCTACACCTTC
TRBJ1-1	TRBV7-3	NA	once	CASQYAVNTEAFF	TGTGCCAGCCAGTACGCCGTGAACACTGAAGCTTTCTTT
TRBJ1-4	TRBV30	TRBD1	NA	CAWSVKGTGNEKLFF	TGTGCCTGGAGTGTAAAAGGGACAGGGAATGAAAAACTGTTTTTT
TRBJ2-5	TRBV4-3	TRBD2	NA	CASSQLAGGPQETQYF	TGCGCCAGCAGCCAGCTAGCGGGGGGACCCCAAGAGACCCAGTACTTC
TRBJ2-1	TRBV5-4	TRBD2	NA	CASSGGGNPPVSEQFF	TGTGCCAGCAGCGGCGGGGGGAACCCACCGGTCAGTGAGCAGTTCTTC
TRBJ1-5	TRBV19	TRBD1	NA	CASSADRAADQPQHF	TGTGCCAGTAGTGCGGACAGGGCGGCCGATCAGCCCCAGCATTTT
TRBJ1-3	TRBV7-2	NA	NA	CASSFDGTFSGNTIYF	TGTGCCAGCAGCTTTGATGGGACTTTCTCTGGAAACACCATATATTTT
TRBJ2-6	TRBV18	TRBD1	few	CASSDRQGANSGANVLTF	TGTGCCAGCTCGGATCGACAGGGGGCTAACTCTGGGGCCAACGTCCTGACTTTC
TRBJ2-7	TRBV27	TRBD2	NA	CASSLKRTSGSSYEQYF	TGTGCCAGCAGTTTAAAACGGACTAGCGGGAGTTCCTACGAGCAGTACTTC
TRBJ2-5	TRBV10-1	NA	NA	CASSDPSSDQYF	TGCGCCAGCAGTGACCCATCTAGTGACCAGTACTTC
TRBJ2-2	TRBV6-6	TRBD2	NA	CASSRNFPSGTNTGELFF	TGTGCCAGCAGCCGAAACTTCCCTAGCGGGACGAACACCGGGGAGCTGTTTTTT
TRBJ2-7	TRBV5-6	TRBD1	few	CASSIRLGQAPEQYF	TGTGCCAGCAGCATCCGCCTCGGACAGGCCCCAGAGCAGTACTTC
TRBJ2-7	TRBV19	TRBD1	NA	CASSVTGGPYEQYF	TGTGCCAGTAGTGTGACAGGGGGCCCCTACGAGCAGTACTTC
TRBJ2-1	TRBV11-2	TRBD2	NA	CASSARSRLASPYNEQFF	TGTGCCAGCAGCGCCCGCTCCCGACTAGCGTCTCCCTACAATGAGCAGTTCTTC
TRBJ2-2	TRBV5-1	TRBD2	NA	CASSLEGAGVGNTGELFF	TGCGCCAGCAGCTTGGAAGGAGCGGGAGTGGGGAACACCGGGGAGCTGTTTTTT
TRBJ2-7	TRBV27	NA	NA	CASSPGGPGYEQYF	TGTGCCAGCAGCCCCGGCGGCCCCGGATACGAGCAGTACTTC
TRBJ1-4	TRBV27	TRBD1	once	CASSETGTGVEKLFF	TGTGCCAGCAGTGAGACCGGGACAGGAGTAGAAAAACTGTTTTTT
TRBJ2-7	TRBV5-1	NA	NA	CASSLGPTSEPYEQYF	TGCGCCAGCAGCTTGGGGCCCACTAGTGAACCTTACGAGCAGTACTTC
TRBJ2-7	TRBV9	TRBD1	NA	CASSVVDRAYEQYF	TGTGCCAGCAGCGTAGTGGACAGGGCCTACGAGCAGTACTTC
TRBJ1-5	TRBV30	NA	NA	CAWATGYNQPQHF	TGTGCCTGGGCGACAGGATACAATCAGCCCCAGCATTTT
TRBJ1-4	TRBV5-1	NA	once	CASSLASRDEKLFF	TGCGCCAGCAGCTTGGCCTCGAGGGATGAAAAACTGTTTTTT
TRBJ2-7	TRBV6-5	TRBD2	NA	CAGGLAGYEQYF	TGTGCCGGGGGACTAGCGGGATACGAGCAGTACTTC
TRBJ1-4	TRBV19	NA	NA	CASSIGRGTNEKLFF	TGTGCCAGTAGTATAGGACGGGGTACTAATGAAAAACTGTTTTTT
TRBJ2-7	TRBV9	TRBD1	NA	CASSVGQGRSYEQYF	TGTGCCAGCAGCGTAGGACAGGGGAGATCCTACGAGCAGTACTTC
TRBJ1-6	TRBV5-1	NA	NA	CASSFQASSYNSPLHF	TGCGCCAGCAGCTTCCAAGCGAGCTCCTATAATTCACCCCTCCACTTT
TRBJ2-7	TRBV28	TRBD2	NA	CASSPRLAGIYEQYF	TGTGCCAGCAGTCCCAGACTAGCGGGGATCTACGAGCAGTACTTC
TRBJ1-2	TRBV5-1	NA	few	CASSLAAAGLYGYTF	TGCGCCAGCAGCCTGGCGGCGGCAGGGCTTTATGGCTACACCTTC
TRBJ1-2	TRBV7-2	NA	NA	CASSYSIDNYGYTF	TGTGCCAGCAGCTACAGCATTGATAACTATGGCTACACCTTC